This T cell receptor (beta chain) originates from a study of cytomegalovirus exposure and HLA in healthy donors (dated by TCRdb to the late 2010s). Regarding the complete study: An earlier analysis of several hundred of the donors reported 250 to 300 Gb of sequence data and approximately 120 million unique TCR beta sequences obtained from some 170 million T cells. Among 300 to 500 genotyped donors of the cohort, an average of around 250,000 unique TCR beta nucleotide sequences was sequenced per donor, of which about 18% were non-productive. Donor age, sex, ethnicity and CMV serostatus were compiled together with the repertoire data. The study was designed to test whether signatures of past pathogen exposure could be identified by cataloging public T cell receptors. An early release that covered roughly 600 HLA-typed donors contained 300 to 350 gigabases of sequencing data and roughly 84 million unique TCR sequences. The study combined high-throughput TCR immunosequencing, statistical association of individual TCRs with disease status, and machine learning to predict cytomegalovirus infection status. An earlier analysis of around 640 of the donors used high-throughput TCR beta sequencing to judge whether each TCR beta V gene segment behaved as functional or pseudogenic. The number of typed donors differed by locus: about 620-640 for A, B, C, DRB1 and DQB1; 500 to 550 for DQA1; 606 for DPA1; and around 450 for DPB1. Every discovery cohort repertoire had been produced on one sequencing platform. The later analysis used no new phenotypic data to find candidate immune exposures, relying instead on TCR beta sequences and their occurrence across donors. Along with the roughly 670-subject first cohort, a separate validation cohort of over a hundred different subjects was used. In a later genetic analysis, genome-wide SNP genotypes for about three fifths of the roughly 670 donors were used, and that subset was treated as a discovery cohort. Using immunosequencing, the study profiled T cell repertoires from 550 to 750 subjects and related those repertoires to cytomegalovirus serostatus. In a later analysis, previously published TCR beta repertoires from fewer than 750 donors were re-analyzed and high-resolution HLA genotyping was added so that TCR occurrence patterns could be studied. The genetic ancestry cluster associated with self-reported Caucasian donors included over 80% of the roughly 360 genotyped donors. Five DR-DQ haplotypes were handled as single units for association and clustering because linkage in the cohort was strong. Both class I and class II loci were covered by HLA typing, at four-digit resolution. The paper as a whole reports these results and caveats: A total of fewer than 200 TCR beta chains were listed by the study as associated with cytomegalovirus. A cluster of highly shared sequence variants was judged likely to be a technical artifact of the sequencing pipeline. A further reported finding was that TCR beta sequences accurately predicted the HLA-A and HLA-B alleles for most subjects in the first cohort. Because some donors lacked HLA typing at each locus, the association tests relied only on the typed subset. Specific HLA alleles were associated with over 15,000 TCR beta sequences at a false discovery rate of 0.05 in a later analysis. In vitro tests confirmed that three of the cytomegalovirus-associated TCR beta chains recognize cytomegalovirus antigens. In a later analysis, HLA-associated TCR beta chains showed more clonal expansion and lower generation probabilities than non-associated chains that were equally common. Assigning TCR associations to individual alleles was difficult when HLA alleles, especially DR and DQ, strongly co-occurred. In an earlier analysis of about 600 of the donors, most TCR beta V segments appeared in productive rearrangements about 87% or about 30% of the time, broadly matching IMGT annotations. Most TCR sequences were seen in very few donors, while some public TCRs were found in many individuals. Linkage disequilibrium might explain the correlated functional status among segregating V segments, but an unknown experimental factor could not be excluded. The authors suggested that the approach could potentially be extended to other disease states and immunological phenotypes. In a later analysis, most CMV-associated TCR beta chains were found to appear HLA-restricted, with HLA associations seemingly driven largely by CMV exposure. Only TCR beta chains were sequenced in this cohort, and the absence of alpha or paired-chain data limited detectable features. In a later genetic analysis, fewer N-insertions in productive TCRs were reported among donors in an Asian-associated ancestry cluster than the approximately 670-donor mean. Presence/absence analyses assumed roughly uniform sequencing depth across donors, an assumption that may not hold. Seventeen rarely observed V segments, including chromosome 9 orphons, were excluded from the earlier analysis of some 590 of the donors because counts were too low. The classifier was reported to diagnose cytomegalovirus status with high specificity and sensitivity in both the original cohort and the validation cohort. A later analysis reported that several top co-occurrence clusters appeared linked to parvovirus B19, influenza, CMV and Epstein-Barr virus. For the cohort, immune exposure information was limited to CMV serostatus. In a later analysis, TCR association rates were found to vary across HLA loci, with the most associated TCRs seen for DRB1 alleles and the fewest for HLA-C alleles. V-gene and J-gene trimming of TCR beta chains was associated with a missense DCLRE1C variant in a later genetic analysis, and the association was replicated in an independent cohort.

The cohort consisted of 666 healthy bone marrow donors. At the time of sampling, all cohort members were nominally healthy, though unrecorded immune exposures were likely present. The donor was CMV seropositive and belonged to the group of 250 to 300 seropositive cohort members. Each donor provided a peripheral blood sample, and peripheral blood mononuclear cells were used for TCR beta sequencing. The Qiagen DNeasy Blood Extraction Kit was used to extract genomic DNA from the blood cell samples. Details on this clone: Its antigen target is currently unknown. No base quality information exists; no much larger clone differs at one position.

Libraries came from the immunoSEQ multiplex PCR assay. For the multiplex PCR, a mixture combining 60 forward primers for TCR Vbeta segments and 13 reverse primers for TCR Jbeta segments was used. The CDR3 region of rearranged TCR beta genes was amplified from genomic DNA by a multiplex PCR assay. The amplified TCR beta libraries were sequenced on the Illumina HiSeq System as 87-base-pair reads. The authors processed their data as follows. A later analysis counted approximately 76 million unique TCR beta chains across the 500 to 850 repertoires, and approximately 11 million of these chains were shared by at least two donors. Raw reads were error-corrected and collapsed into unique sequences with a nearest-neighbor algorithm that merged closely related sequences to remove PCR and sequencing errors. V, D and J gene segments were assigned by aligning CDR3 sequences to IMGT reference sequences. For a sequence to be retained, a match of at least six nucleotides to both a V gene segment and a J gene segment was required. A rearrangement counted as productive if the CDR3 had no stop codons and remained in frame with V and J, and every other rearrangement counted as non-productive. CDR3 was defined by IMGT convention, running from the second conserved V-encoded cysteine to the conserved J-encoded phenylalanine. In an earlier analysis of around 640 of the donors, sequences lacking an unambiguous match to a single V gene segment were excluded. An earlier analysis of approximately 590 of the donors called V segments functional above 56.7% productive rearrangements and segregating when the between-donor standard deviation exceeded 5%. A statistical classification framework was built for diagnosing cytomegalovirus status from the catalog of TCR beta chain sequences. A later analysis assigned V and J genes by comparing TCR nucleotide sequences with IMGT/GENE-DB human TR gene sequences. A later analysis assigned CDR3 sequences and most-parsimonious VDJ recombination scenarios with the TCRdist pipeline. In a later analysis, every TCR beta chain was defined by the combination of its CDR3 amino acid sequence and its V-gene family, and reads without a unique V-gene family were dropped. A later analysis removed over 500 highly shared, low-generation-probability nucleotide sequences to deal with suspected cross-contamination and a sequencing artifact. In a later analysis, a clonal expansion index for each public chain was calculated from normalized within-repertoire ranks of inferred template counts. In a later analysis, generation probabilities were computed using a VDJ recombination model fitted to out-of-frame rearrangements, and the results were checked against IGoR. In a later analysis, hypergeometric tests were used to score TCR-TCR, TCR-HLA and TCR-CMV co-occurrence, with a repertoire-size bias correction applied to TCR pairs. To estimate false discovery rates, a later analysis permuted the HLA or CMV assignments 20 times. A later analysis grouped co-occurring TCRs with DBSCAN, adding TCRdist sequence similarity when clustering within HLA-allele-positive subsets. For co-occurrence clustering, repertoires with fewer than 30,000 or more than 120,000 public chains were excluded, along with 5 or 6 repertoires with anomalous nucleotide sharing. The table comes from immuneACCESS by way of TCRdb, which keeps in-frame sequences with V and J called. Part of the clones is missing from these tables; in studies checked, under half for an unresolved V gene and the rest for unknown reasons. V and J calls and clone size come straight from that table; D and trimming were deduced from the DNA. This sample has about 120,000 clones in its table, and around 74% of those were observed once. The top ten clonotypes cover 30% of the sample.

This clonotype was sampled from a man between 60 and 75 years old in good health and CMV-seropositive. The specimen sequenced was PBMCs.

In nucleotide form, the sequence is TGTGCCAGCAGCGTAGGGACTAGCGGGAGGAGGTCCTACGAGCAGTACTTC. This sequence encodes CASSVGTSGRRSYEQYF. This chain joins TRBV9 to TRBJ2-7; 14 bases in the middle match TRBD2. V lost 0 bases and J lost 1 base, and the count of bases not matched to a germline gene is 3. Sequences SGDLS (CDR1) and YYNGEE (CDR2) are obtained from the germline V gene. CDR3 length: 17 amino acids, cysteine to phenylalanine. Kept here is only the CDR3 DNA, which spans 51 bases and is read in frame from base 1.